Below are 25 T cell receptor beta chains sequenced from a single sample in a study of cytomegalovirus exposure and HLA in healthy donors. Primers: 60 Vbeta forward and 13 Jbeta reverse. Assay used: immunoSEQ multiplex PCR; TCRdb lists only in-frame clones, some missing. The repertoire holds about 220,000 clones, with approximately 70% as singletons. Sequencing used PBMCs. These receptors were taken from a woman aged 25 to 45 in good health and CMV-seronegative.

A few counts support this clone. This chain connects TRBV2 to TRBJ1-5, with 10 bases that match TRBD1. This CDR3 comprises 14 residues. V was pared by 8 bases and J by 4 bases, with 5 bases of the junction left unmatched. Germline CDR1 SNHLY, CDR2 FYNNEI. CDR3 sequence (DNA): TGTGCCAGCTCTCCGGGACAGGGGAATCAGCCCCAGCATTTT. As protein: CASSPGQGNQPQHF.

Points on this clone: The sample has other DNA sequences that encode this CDR3 too. The V gene is TRBV7-2, the J gene TRBJ2-7; D might be TRBD2 (7 bases). The CDR3 sequence is 15 residues long. Trimming removed 1 base from V and 4 bases from J, with 14 bases in between. Germline-derived CDR1 and CDR2 are SGHTA and FQGNSA. The chain's CDR3 is CASSLGGGRFYEQYF. DNA for the CDR3: TGTGCCAGCAGCTTAGGGGGGGGCAGATTTTACGAGCAGTACTTC.

This clone was detected once. V gene TRBV14 combines with J gene TRBJ2-1; 12 nucleotides agree with TRBD2. CDR1 is SGHDN and CDR2 is FVKESK in the germline V gene. J lost 2 bases, V lost 3 bases, and 2 bases had no gene match. This CDR3 contains 16 residues. CDR3 DNA: TGTGCCAGCAGCCAGCCTAGCGGGGGGGCCTACAATGAGCAGTTCTTC. Its translation: CASSQPSGGAYNEQFF.

The V gene is TRBV11-2, the J gene TRBJ2-3; the D gene is possibly TRBD2 (6 bases). CDR3 length: 14 amino acids. CDR1 is SGHAT and CDR2 is FQNNGV in the germline V gene. V lost 7 bases and J 2 bases, leaving 13 bases between the germline ends. CDR3 DNA: TGTGCCAGCACGACGGGACTTCACACAGATACGCAGTATTTT. Its protein is CASTTGLHTDTQYF.

This sequence joins TRBV30 and TRBJ1-6; D possibly corresponds to TRBD1 (5 bases). The germline CDR1 and CDR2 sequences are GTSNPN and SVGIG (reference sequence). Trimming took off 2 bases at V and 4 bases at J, with 15 bases between the two ends. The CDR3 runs to 16 residues. The CDR3 protein is CAWSKGQQAYNSPLHF. The CDR3 DNA is TGTGCCTGGAGTAAGGGCCAACAGGCTTATAATTCACCCCTCCACTTT.

J is TRBJ2-2 and V is TRBV7-3; 8 nucleotides agree with TRBD1. The germline V gene encodes CDR1 SGHTA and CDR2 FQGTGA. The CDR3 has 17 amino acids. V shed 2 bases and J 4 bases; nucleotides not matched to a gene: 9. CDR3 DNA sequence: TGTGCCAGCAGCTTACTTCCAGGGGGCGCGGGCACCGGGGAGCTGTTTTTT. As protein: CASSLLPGGAGTGELFF.

The chain joins TRBV6-5 to TRBJ1-6; the match to TRBD1 covers 9 bases. The J segment lost 14 bases and the V segment lost 6 bases, leaving 8 bases of the junction unmatched. The CDR3 is made up of 13 amino acids. The germline V gene encodes CDR1 MNHEY and CDR2 SVGAGI. CDR3 sequence (DNA): TGTGCCAGCAGCGGAGGACAGGGGCTCGCCCTCCACTTT. Residues: CASSGGQGLALHF.

The chain carries TRBV12-5 and TRBJ1-4; 7 bases fit TRBD1. Germline trimming cut 5 bases from V and 6 bases from J; bases unmatched to any gene: 9. CDR1 LGHNT and CDR2 FRNRAP come from the germline V gene. CDR3 length: 15 amino acids. CDR3 region: CASGPSGTEDEKLFF. As DNA, the CDR3 is TGTGCTAGTGGTCCCTCCGGGACAGAAGATGAAAAACTGTTTTTT.

The chain employs TRBV10-3 and TRBJ2-2, with TRBD1 identical over 9 bases. V dropped 8 bases and J dropped 0; count of bases not matched to a gene: 13. CDR3 length equals 18 residues. In germline, CDR1 is ENHRY, CDR2 SYGVKD. CDR3 residues: CAIGTGNHPNANTGELFF. CDR3 in DNA: TGTGCCATCGGGACAGGGAACCACCCTAACGCGAACACCGGGGAGCTGTTTTTT.

The V and J genes are TRBV6-6 and TRBJ2-5; D is undetermined. Trimming cost V 5 bases and J 5 bases, with 12 bases left between them. This CDR3 contains 13 residues. Per the germline V gene, CDR1 is MNHNY and CDR2 is SVGAGI (reference sequence). The CDR3 region has the DNA TGTGCCAGCAGTCCCCGCCGGCGGGAGACCCAGTACTTC. This encodes CASSPRRRETQYF.

This clone was picked up a small number of times. V and J are TRBV27 and TRBJ1-1, with D perhaps matching TRBD1 (5 bases). The germline CDR1 and CDR2 sequences are MNHEY and SMNVEV (reference sequence). This CDR3 spans 13 amino acids. Trimming shortened V by 3 bases and J by 1 base, and 6 bases separated the two germline ends. The CDR3 region has the DNA TGTGCCAGCAGTTTTGGGGCGAACACTGAAGCTTTCTTT. Translated: CASSFGANTEAFF.

The V and J genes are TRBV7-2 and TRBJ1-2; 8 nucleotides match TRBD1. Germline CDR1 reads SGHTA; CDR2 reads FQGNSA. There are 17 residues in the CDR3. J gave up 1 base and V 4 bases, and 11 bases lay outside the gene matches. The CDR3 sequence is CASSSTPGQVVNYGYTF. CDR3 nucleotide sequence: TGTGCCAGCAGCTCCACCCCGGGACAGGTCGTTAACTATGGCTACACCTTC.

This sequence joins TRBV7-3 and TRBJ2-3; TRBD2 matches 11 bases. Losses at the gene ends were 7 bases for V and 5 bases for J; bases not matched to a gene: 8. In germline, CDR1 is SGHTA, CDR2 FQGTGA. CDR3 length: 15 amino acids. The CDR3 loop is CASTATSGTLDTQYF. The DNA of the CDR3 is TGTGCCAGCACCGCGACTAGCGGGACTTTAGATACGCAGTATTTT.

The chain joins TRBV11-2 to TRBJ2-5; 15 bases fit TRBD2. V lost 5 bases and J lost 3; bases outside the gene matches: 4. CDR3 size: 16 residues. Germline V CDR1 and CDR2: SGHAT, FQNNGV. The CDR3 loop reads CASSGRTSGGEETQYF. The CDR3 DNA sequence: TGTGCCAGCAGCGGGCGGACTAGCGGGGGGGAAGAGACCCAGTACTTC.

V is TRBV6-5 and J is TRBJ2-1; 10 bases fit TRBD2. CDR3 length: 15 amino acids. Germline CDR1 and CDR2: MNHEY and SVGAGI. The junction had 3 bases not matched to a gene; V was cut back by 2 bases and J by 5 bases. CDR3 bases: TGTGCCAGCAGTTACCAGCGGGGGGGGGACAATGAGCAGTTCTTC. This sequence encodes CASSYQRGGDNEQFF.

This clone was detected a few times. The rearrangement links TRBV14 to TRBJ1-1; 7 nucleotides line up with TRBD1. Trimming at V came to 1 base and at J to 7 bases, leaving 9 bases not matched to a gene. The V gene's germline CDR1 is SGHDN and CDR2 FVKESK. The CDR3 is 15 amino acids. The CDR3 here is CASSQAIGGTVEAFF. CDR3 DNA: TGTGCCAGCAGCCAAGCAATCGGCGGGACAGTTGAAGCTTTCTTT.

This clone has a single count. This chain joins TRBV14 and TRBJ2-1; 11 nucleotides line up with TRBD2. V lost 0 bases to trimming and J lost 8 bases; unmatched junction nucleotides: 30. The CDR3 runs to 24 residues. From germline, CDR1 is SGHDN and CDR2 FVKESK. CDR3 in amino acids: CASSQDSIRRLAGRGLGIQDEQFF. The CDR3 DNA reads as TGTGCCAGCAGCCAAGATTCAATAAGGAGACTAGCGGGAAGGGGGCTGGGGATACAAGATGAGCAGTTCTTC.

This clone was detected a few times. The CDR3 here is CSARHPSGLGEAFF. The CDR3 coding sequence is TGCAGCGCCCGGCACCCATCTGGGCTTGGTGAAGCTTTCTTT. The J gene is TRBJ1-1, the V gene TRBV29-1; the D is unclear. Trimming cost V 7 bases and J 7 bases, with 22 bases left between them. Germline lookup yields CDR1 SQVTM and CDR2 ANQGSEA. CDR3 size: 14 residues. Filled out from reference TRBV29-1 and TRBJ1-1, the complete variable domain reads SAVISQKPSRDICQRGTSLTIQCQVDSQVTMMFWYRQQPGQSLTLIATANQGSEATYESGFVIDKFPISRPNLTFSTLTVSNMSPEDSSIYLCSARHPSGLGEAFFGQGTRLTVV.

In this sample, this clone turned up a few times. The rearrangement links TRBV18 to TRBJ1-1; 8 bases match TRBD1. CDR3 size: 15 residues. The germline V gene encodes CDR1 KGHSH and CDR2 LQKENI. J lost 4 bases, V lost 2 bases, and 6 bases had no gene match. CDR3 nucleotides: TGTGCCAGCTCACCAGCCACGGACAGGGTCACTGAAGCTTTCTTT. Amino acid sequence: CASSPATDRVTEAFF.

The gene calls are TRBV27 and TRBJ2-1; D is perhaps TRBD1 (5 bases). Germline CDR1 and CDR2: MNHEY and SMNVEV (reference sequence). The CDR3 loop spans 13 amino acids. With 8 bases removed from V and 4 bases from J, the gap between germline ends came to 12 bases. CDR3 protein: CASGLTEYNEQFF. The CDR3 DNA is TGTGCCAGCGGGTTGACAGAATACAATGAGCAGTTCTTC.

The V call is TRBV6-6, the J call TRBJ2-7; possible D gene TRBD2, 5 bases. V lost 4 bases, J lost 2 bases, and 12 bases lay in between. CDR1 is MNHNY and CDR2 is SVGAGI in the germline V gene (reference sequence). CDR3 size: 14 residues. Here the CDR3 DNA reads TGTGCCAGCAGTTTCGAGCGGTCTACCTACGAGCAGTACTTC. Amino acid sequence: CASSFERSTYEQYF.

This chain joins TRBV2 and TRBJ2-1, with TRBD2 as a possible D gene (5 bases). The CDR3 loop spans 14 amino acids. The germline V gene has CDR1 SNHLY and CDR2 FYNNEI. V was pared by 7 bases and J by 4 bases, with 14 bases between. This CDR3 is CASIASLAYNEQFF. CDR3 nucleotides: TGTGCCAGCATCGCTAGCCTCGCTTACAATGAGCAGTTCTTC. The full variable domain, with the rest looked up from reference TRBV2 and TRBJ2-1, is EPEVTQTPSHQVTQMGQEVILRCVPISNHLYFYWYRQILGQKVEFLVSFYNNEISEKSEIFDDQFSVERPDGSNFTLKIRSTKLEDSAMYFCASIASLAYNEQFFGPGTRLTVL.

The J gene is TRBJ2-1, the V gene TRBV19; 9 bases fit TRBD1. The CDR3 loop spans 15 amino acids. The ends lost 5 bases at V and 12 bases at J; junction bases unmatched: 14. The V gene's germline CDR1 is LNHDA and CDR2 SQIVND (reference sequence). Here the CDR3 DNA reads TGTGCCAGTAGTTCCGCCGGGACAGGGTTGGACCGGCAGTTCTTC. Protein: CASSSAGTGLDRQFF.

V and J are TRBV14 and TRBJ2-3; 8 bases match TRBD2. The CDR3 loop spans 17 amino acids. Germline V lookup: CDR1 SGHDN, CDR2 FVKESK. Trimming cost V 4 bases and J 1 base; bases outside gene matches: 10. The CDR3 DNA reads as TGTGCCAGCAGCCCTTTAGGGACTAGAGTTTGCACAGATACGCAGTATTTT. As protein: CASSPLGTRVCTDTQYF. Together with reference TRBV14 and TRBJ2-3, the CDR3 gives the full variable domain: EAGVTQFPSHSVIEKGQTVTLRCDPISGHDNLYWYRRVMGKEIKFLLHFVKESKQDESGMPNNRFLAERTGGTYSTLKVQPAELEDSGVYFCASSPLGTRVCTDTQYFGPGTRLTVL.

This clone came up once. V gene TRBV5-1 combines with J gene TRBJ2-1; TRBD1 matches 7 bases. CDR1 SGHRS and CDR2 YFSETQ come from the germline V gene. This CDR3 has 16 amino acids. V was clipped by 4 bases and J by 4 bases; unmatched bases: 11. CDR3: CASSPVGTANYNEQFF. CDR3 coding DNA: TGCGCCAGCAGCCCGGTGGGGACAGCGAATTACAATGAGCAGTTCTTC.